This T cell receptor (beta chain) was sequenced in a study of cytomegalovirus exposure and HLA in healthy donors. Overall study context: HLA-typed donors contributed some 85 million unique TCRs, which were held in an early data release.

The PCR was carried out with 60 Vbeta primers and 13 Jbeta primers. Method: immunoSEQ multiplex PCR; TCRdb's copy keeps in-frame clones and lacks some. Of around 150,000 clones listed, around 9% are singletons. Looked up from germline, CDR1 is MNHEY and CDR2 is SVGAGI. The CDR3 extends over 16 amino acids. Unmatched junction bases numbered 2, after V lost 2 bases and J lost 5 bases. The sequence was collected from a woman aged 40 to 50 in good health and CMV-seropositive. Sequencing was done on a sample of PBMCs. This chain uses TRBV6-5 with TRBJ2-1; 14 positions agree with TRBD2. The CDR3 spells CASSYLGLAGDNEQFF. Written as DNA, the CDR3 is TGTGCCAGCAGTTACCTGGGACTAGCGGGGGACAATGAGCAGTTCTTC.